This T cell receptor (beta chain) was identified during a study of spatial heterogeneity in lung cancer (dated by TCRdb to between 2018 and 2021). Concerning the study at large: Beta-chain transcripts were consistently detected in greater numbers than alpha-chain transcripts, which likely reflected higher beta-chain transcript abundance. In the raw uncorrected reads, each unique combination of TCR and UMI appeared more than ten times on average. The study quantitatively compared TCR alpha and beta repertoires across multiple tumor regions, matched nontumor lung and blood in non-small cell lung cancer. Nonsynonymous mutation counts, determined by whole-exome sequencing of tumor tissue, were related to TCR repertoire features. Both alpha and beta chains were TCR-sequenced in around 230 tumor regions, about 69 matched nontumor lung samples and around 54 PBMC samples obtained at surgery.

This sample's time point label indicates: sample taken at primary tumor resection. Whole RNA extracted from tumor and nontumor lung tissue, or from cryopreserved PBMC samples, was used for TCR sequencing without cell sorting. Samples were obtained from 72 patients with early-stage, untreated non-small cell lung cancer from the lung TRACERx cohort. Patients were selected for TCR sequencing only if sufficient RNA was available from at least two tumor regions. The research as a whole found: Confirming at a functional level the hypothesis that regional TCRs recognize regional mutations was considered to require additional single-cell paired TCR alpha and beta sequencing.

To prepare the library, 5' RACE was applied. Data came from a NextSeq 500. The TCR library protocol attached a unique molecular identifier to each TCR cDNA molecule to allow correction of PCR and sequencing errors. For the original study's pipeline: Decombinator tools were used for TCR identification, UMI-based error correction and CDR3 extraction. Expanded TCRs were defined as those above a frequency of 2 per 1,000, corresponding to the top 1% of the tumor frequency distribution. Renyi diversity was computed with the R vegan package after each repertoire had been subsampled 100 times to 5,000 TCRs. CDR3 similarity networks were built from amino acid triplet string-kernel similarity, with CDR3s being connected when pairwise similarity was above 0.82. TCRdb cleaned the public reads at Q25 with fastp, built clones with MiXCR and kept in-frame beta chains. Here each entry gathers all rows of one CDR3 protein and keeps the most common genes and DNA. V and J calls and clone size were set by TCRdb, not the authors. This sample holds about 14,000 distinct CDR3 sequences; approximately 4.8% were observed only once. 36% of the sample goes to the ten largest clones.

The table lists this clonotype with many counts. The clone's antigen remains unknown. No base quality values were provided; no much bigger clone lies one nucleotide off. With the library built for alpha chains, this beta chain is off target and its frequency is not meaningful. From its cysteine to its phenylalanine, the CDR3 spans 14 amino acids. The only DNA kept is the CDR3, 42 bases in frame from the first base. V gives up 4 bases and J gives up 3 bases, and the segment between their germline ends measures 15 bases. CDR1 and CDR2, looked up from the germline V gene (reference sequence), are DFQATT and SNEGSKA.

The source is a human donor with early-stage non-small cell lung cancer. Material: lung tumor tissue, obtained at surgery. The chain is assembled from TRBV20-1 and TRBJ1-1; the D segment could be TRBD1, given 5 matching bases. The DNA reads TGCAGTGCTATCAAGCCCGGGGCGTACACTGAAGCTTTCTTT. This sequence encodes CSAIKPGAYTEAFF.